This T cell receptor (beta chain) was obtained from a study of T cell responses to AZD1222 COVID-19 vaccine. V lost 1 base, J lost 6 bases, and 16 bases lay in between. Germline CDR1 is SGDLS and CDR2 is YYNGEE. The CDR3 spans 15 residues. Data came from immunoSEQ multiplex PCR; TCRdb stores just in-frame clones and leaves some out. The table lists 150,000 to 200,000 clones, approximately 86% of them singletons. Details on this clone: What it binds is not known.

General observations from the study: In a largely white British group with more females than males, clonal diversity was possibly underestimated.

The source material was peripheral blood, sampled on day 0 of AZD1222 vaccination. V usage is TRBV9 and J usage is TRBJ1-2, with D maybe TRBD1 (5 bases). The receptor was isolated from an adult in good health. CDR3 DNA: TGTGCCAGCAGCGTATTTTCAGGGCGAGTGGATGGCTACACCTTC. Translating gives CASSVFSGRVDGYTF.